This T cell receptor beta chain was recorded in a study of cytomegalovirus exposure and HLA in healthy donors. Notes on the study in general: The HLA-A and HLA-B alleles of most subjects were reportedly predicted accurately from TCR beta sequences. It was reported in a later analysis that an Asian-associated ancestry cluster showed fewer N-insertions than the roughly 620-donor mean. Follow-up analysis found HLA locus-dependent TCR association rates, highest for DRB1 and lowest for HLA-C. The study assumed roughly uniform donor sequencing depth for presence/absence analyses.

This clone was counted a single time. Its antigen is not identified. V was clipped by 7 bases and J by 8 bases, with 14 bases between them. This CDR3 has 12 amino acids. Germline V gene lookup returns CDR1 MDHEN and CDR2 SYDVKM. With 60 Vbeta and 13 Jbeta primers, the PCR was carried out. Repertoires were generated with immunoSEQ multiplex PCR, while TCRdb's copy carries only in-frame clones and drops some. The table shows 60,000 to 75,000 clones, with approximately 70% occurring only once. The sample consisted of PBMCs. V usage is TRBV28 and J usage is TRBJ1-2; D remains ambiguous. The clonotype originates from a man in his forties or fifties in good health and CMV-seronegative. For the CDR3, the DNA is TGTGCCAGCAACTCGGGGTCTCGAGGCTACACCTTC. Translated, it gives CASNSGSRGYTF.